Below are 29 T cell receptor beta chains sequenced from a single sample in a study of blood T cell repertoires in COVID-19. Clones were read by immunoSEQ multiplex PCR, and TCRdb kept only the in-frame ones, dropping some. The top ten clones hold over 10% of a sample with about 56,000 clones, 80% to 90% of them seen once. Sample: peripheral blood. All receptors derive from a woman aged 80 or over with acute or convalescent COVID-19.

The chain links TRBV30 to TRBJ1-1, with D possibly being TRBD1 (5 bases). The CDR3 contains 12 residues. CDR1 GTSNPN and CDR2 SVGIG come from the germline V gene (reference sequence). V was clipped by 5 bases and J by 2 bases, with 9 bases between them. The CDR3 loop reads CAWGRANTEAFF. The CDR3 nucleotides are TGTGCCTGGGGCAGGGCTAACACTGAAGCTTTCTTT. The entire variable domain, with the rest obtained from reference TRBV30 and TRBJ1-1, is as follows: SQTIHQWPATLVQPVGSPLSLECTVEGTSNPNLYWYRQAAGRGLQLLFYSVGIGQISSEVPQNLSASRPQDRQFILSSKKLLLSDSGFYLCAWGRANTEAFFGQGTRLTVV.

V usage is TRBV6-6 and J usage is TRBJ2-6; 8 bases match TRBD1. Germline V CDR1 and CDR2: MNHNY, SVGAGI (reference sequence). The junction had 12 bases not matched to a gene; V was cut back by 5 bases and J by 3 bases. The CDR3 length is 18 residues. The CDR3 DNA reads TGTGCCAGCAGTCAGAAGACAGGGGAGAGGGTTGGGGCCAACGTCCTGACTTTC. Translated, it gives CASSQKTGERVGANVLTF.

V gene TRBV5-1 combines with J gene TRBJ1-2, with 9 positions matching TRBD1. J was trimmed by 3 bases and V by 3 bases; bases with no gene match: 3. Per germline, CDR1 SGHRS and CDR2 YFSETQ. The CDR3 covers 14 residues. DNA of the CDR3: TGCGCCAGCAGCTCGGGACAGGGTGACTATGGCTACACCTTC. Translated: CASSSGQGDYGYTF.

V and J are TRBV15 and TRBJ2-1; the match to TRBD2 covers 11 bases. The trim removed 0 bases at V and 1 base at J, leaving 11 bases unmatched. The length of the CDR3 is 20 residues. Per the germline V gene, CDR1 is LNHNV and CDR2 is YYDKDF (reference sequence). CDR3 residues: CATSRDLLAGGRPSYNEQFF. The DNA of the CDR3 is TGTGCCACCAGCAGAGATTTATTAGCGGGGGGGAGACCGTCCTACAATGAGCAGTTCTTC.

The V gene is TRBV6-6, the J gene TRBJ1-5; D gene ambiguous. Looked up from germline, CDR1 is MNHNY and CDR2 is SVGAGI (reference sequence). Trimming left V 6 bases short and J 5 bases short, with 8 bases between. The CDR3 runs 12 residues. The DNA for the CDR3 is TGTGCCAGCAGCCTCGGGGATCAGCCCCAGCATTTT. Encoded protein: CASSLGDQPQHF.

The V call is TRBV6-2 or TRBV6-3, the J call TRBJ1-6; D unresolved. Germline CDR1 and CDR2: MNHEY and SVGEGT. Trimming removed 0 bases from V and 8 bases from J, with 11 bases in between. This CDR3 is built from 15 residues. CDR3 DNA sequence: TGTGCCAGCAGTTACTCGAGGACGGGATATTCACCCCTCCACTTT. Its translation: CASSYSRTGYSPLHF.

The V gene is TRBV9, the J gene TRBJ1-4; TRBD1 is a possible D gene (5 bases). This CDR3 region has 15 residues. V lost 3 bases and J 2 bases, leaving 11 bases between the germline ends. Germline V lookup: CDR1 SGDLS, CDR2 YYNGEE. The CDR3 DNA is TGTGCCAGCAGCGAGCAGGGTTCCACTAATGAAAAACTGTTTTTT. It encodes CASSEQGSTNEKLFF.

The gene calls are TRBV10-2 and TRBJ1-4, with unresolved D. Germline V gene sequence: CDR1 WSHSY, CDR2 SAAADI. Trimming cost V 0 bases and J 7 bases, with 15 bases left between them. This CDR3 region has 16 residues. CDR3 loop: CASSESNTLGGEKLFF. CDR3 in DNA: TGCGCCAGCAGTGAGTCTAATACCCTCGGAGGTGAAAAACTGTTTTTT.

In its sample, this clone was seen a few times. The chain joins TRBV6-1 to TRBJ1-3, with a possible D match to TRBD1 (6 bases). The germline gives CDR1 MNHNS, CDR2 SASEGT. Trimming took 0 bases from V and 7 from J, leaving 13 bases between them. CDR3 length equals 15 residues. CDR3 protein: CASSEAWGGGNTIYF. DNA of the CDR3: TGTGCCAGCAGTGAAGCTTGGGGGGGCGGGAACACCATATATTTT.

The gene calls are TRBV5-1 and TRBJ1-5, with D maybe TRBD1 (5 bases). The V and J ends lost 0 bases and 6 bases respectively, with 7 bases between them. The CDR3 has 13 amino acids. Per germline, CDR1 SGHRS and CDR2 YFSETQ. CDR3 region: CASSLEGFQPQHF. The CDR3 DNA sequence: TGCGCCAGCAGCTTGGAGGGGTTTCAGCCCCAGCATTTT. The full variable domain, in which reference TRBV5-1 and TRBJ1-5 provide the parts outside the CDR3, is KAGVTQTPRYLIKTRGQQVTLSCSPISGHRSVSWYQQTPGQGLQFLFEYFSETQRNKGNFPGRFSGRQFSNSRSEMNVSTLELGDSALYLCASSLEGFQPQHFGDGTRLSIL.

The genes are TRBV2 and TRBJ1-4; D gene uncertain. The V end lost 3 bases, the J end lost 5 bases, and 7 bases lay between the germline ends. Germline V CDR1 and CDR2: SNHLY, FYNNEI. The CDR3 extends over 13 amino acids. CDR3 coding DNA: TGTGCCAGCAGTGAGACGGGAAATGAAAAACTGTTTTTT. It specifies CASSETGNEKLFF.

The V and J genes are TRBV7-2 and TRBJ2-3; 13 bases are a match to TRBD2. The CDR3 is 16 amino acids. Germline assignment: CDR1 SGHTA and CDR2 FQGNSA. Trimming at V came to 4 bases and at J to 8 bases, leaving 9 bases not matched to a gene. The CDR3: CASSSTSGGALGTQYF. In DNA form, the CDR3 reads TGTGCCAGCAGCTCTACTAGCGGGGGGGCCTTAGGTACGCAGTATTTT.

The chain couples TRBV5-1 to TRBJ2-1; a possible D gene is TRBD2 (7 bases). V was trimmed by 4 bases and J by 10 bases, leaving 21 bases between them. The CDR3 runs 15 residues. The V gene's germline CDR1 is SGHRS and CDR2 YFSETQ. CDR3 sequence reads: CASSPGASGPIEQFF. The CDR3 nucleotides read TGCGCCAGCAGCCCGGGGGCTAGCGGTCCCATCGAGCAGTTCTTC.

The chain recombines TRBV21-1 with TRBJ2-1; whether TRBD1, the table's D call, matches the DNA was not checked. TRBV21-1 represents a pseudogene. The CDR3 contains 14 residues. The CDR3 sequence: CASRLLTDYNEQFF. CDR3 coding DNA: TGTGCCAGCCGTCTTTTGACAGACTACAATGAGCAGTTCTTC.

The CDR3 sequence is CASSPELAAKNIQYF. In DNA, the CDR3 is TGTGCCAGCAGCCCGGAACTAGCAGCCAAAAACATTCAGTACTTC. The chain is built from TRBV11-3 and TRBJ2-4, with D possibly TRBD2 on 6 matching bases. V was clipped by 5 bases and J by 0 bases, with 11 bases between them. Germline V lookup: CDR1 SGHNT, CDR2 YENEEA. The CDR3 has 15 amino acids.

This clone was seen just once. The rearrangement uses TRBV2 and TRBJ2-2, with no clear D. The CDR3 consists of 15 residues. The germline gives CDR1 SNHLY, CDR2 FYNNEI. Trimming shortened V by 7 bases and J by 1 base, and 13 bases separated the two germline ends. CDR3 loop: CASKTEWVNTGELFF. DNA for the CDR3: TGTGCCAGCAAGACGGAGTGGGTGAACACCGGGGAGCTGTTTTTT.

The rearrangement links TRBV7-9 to TRBJ1-2; D call uncertain. This CDR3 spans 12 amino acids. Germline lookup yields CDR1 SEHNR and CDR2 FQNEAQ (reference sequence). Deletions cut 5 bases from V and 6 bases from J, with 10 bases between. For the CDR3, the DNA is TGTGCCAGCAGCAAAAACAGAGATGGCTACACCTTC. Translation gives CASSKNRDGYTF.

The V gene is TRBV5-1, the J gene TRBJ2-1; 9 nucleotides agree with TRBD2. CDR1 is SGHRS and CDR2 is YFSETQ in the germline V gene. The J segment lost 6 bases and the V segment lost 0 bases, leaving 16 bases of the junction unmatched. The CDR3 is 19 residues long. The CDR3 DNA follows: TGCGCCAGCAGCTTGGCCCCGGCTAGCGGGGATCTAAGAGGCAATGAGCAGTTCTTC. Its protein product is CASSLAPASGDLRGNEQFF.

V is TRBV7-2 and J is TRBJ2-3, with TRBD2 matching 11 bases. The CDR3 is 15 amino acids. The germline V gene encodes CDR1 SGHTA and CDR2 FQGNSA. V lost 8 bases, J lost 2 bases, and 6 bases stayed unmatched. The CDR3 spells CASLLAGGYTDTQYF. The CDR3 nucleotides are TGTGCCAGCCTATTAGCGGGGGGGTACACAGATACGCAGTATTTT.

The chain joins TRBV5-1 to TRBJ2-5, with 13 bases identical to TRBD2. CDR3 size: 16 residues. Germline CDR1 and CDR2: SGHRS and YFSETQ. The trim removed 4 bases at V and 5 bases at J, leaving 8 bases unmatched. CDR3 loop: CASSPTSGGAGETQYF. Here the CDR3 DNA reads TGCGCCAGCAGCCCCACTAGCGGGGGGGCCGGGGAGACCCAGTACTTC.

The chain joins TRBV7-4 to TRBJ2-7; unclear D gene. The CDR3 extends over 15 amino acids. Trimming removed 3 bases from V and 2 bases from J, with 14 bases in between. From germline, CDR1 is SGHVT and CDR2 SQSDAQ. The CDR3 DNA reads TGTGCCAGCAGCTTTCGCACCTATTGTACCTACGAGCAGTACTTC. Translated, it gives CASSFRTYCTYEQYF.

The chain carries TRBV6-5 and TRBJ1-2, with D possibly matching TRBD1 (5 bases). Trimming removed 8 bases from V and 6 bases from J, with 16 bases in between. Germline V gives CDR1 MNHEY, CDR2 SVGAGI. The CDR3 totals 13 residues. CDR3 nucleotides: TGTGCCAGCTTCAGGGCACCAGACCATGGCTACACCTTC. It codes for CASFRAPDHGYTF.

The chain combines TRBV19 with TRBJ2-5; 10 bases match TRBD2. The CDR3 totals 16 residues. Germline trimming cut 4 bases from V and 2 bases from J; bases unmatched to any gene: 7. Germline CDR1 is LNHDA and CDR2 is SQIVND (reference sequence). CDR3 bases: TGTGCCAGTAGTAAAAGGACTAGCGGTAAACAAGAGACCCAGTACTTC. This sequence encodes CASSKRTSGKQETQYF.

This clone was seen once. V and J are TRBV2 and TRBJ1-5, with TRBD1 identical over 8 bases. Germline V gene data show CDR1 as SNHLY and CDR2 as FYNNEI. The CDR3 covers 15 residues. The ends lost 4 bases at V and 4 bases at J; junction bases unmatched: 6. The CDR3 nucleotides are TGTGCCAGCAGTGGGGGACAGGCGAAAAATCAGCCCCAGCATTTT. Its protein product is CASSGGQAKNQPQHF.

The DNA for the CDR3 is TGTGCCAGCAGCTCCGGGACTAGCGGGGGGCTTTCCCTAACCTACGAGCAGTACTTC. This gives the protein CASSSGTSGGLSLTYEQYF. The J gene is TRBJ2-7, the V gene TRBV11-2; 15 bases match TRBD2. Germline V gene lookup returns CDR1 SGHAT and CDR2 FQNNGV. CDR3 length: 19 amino acids. J was trimmed by 2 bases and V by 4 bases; bases with no gene match: 12.

The rearrangement uses TRBV27 and TRBJ1-1, with D possibly matching TRBD1 (5 bases). Trimming removed 3 bases from V and 5 bases from J, with 16 bases in between. The CDR3 contains 15 residues. The germline V gene has CDR1 MNHEY and CDR2 SMNVEV (reference sequence). As DNA, the CDR3 is TGTGCCAGCAGTTTTGACACGCAACGGGGGACTGAAGCTTTCTTT. It translates to CASSFDTQRGTEAFF.

The V gene is TRBV21-1, the J gene TRBJ1-5; the table assigns TRBD1, which was not confirmed against the DNA. TRBV21-1 is listed as a pseudogene. The CDR3 length is 16 residues. CDR3 protein: CASTVDRGRRRQPQHF. The CDR3 DNA follows: TGTGCCAGCACCGTTGACAGGGGGAGGCGAAGACAGCCCCAGCATTTT.

V usage is TRBV7-8 and J usage is TRBJ1-5, with TRBD1 as a possible D gene (5 bases). Germline CDR1 is SGHVS and CDR2 is FQNEAQ. V lost 4 bases to trimming and J lost 7 bases, with 17 bases between them. The CDR3 contains 15 residues. The DNA for the CDR3 is TGTGCCAGCAGCTCGGGTGGGGGGGTACCGCAGCCCCAGCATTTT. This translates into CASSSGGGVPQPQHF.

The chain combines TRBV13 with TRBJ2-2; the D gene is possibly TRBD1 (7 bases). Looked up from germline, CDR1 is PRHDT and CDR2 is FYEKMQ (reference sequence). The length of the CDR3 is 14 residues. V lost 5 bases and J lost 4, with 11 bases in between. The CDR3 bases are TGTGCCAGCAGCGGCGGGACAGCCACCGGGGAGCTGTTTTTT. Protein: CASSGGTATGELFF.